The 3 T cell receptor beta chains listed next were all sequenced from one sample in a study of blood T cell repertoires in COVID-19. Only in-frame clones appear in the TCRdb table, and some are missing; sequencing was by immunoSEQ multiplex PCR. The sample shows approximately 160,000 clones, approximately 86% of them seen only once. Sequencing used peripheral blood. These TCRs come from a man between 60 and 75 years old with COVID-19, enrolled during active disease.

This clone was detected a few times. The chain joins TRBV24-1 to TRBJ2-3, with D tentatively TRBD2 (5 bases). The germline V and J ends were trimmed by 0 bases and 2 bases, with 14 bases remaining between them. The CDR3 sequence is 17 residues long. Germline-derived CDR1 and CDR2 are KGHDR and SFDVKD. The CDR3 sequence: CATSDLLGARSTDTQYF. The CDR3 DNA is TGTGCCACCAGTGATTTGCTGGGAGCTCGCTCCACAGATACGCAGTATTTT.

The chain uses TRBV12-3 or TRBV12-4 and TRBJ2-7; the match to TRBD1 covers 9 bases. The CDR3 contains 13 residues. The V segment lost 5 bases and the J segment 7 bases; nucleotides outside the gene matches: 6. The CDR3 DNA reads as TGTGCCAGCAGTGTCCTACAGGGGGCAGAGCAGTACTTC. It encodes CASSVLQGAEQYF.

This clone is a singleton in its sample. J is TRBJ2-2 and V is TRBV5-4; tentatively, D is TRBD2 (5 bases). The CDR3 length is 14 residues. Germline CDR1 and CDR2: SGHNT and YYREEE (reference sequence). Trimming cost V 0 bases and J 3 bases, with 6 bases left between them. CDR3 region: CASSLGGDTGELFF. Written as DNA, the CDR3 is TGTGCCAGCAGCTTGGGGGGAGACACCGGGGAGCTGTTTTTT.